The next 27 T cell receptor beta chains were all read from a single sample in a study of blood T cells in healthy people across ages. A second roughly 6 to 11 cycle PCR used barcoded and J-beta primers. TCRdb passed the 5' RACE reads through MiXCR, listing each CDR3 protein once. Seen here are some 1,000,000 distinct CDR3 sequences, approximately 25% observed once, and the top ten hold about 0.8%. Separately, the same data were catalogued under a study of T cells of mothers and their children.

Sequenced input: blood. The receptors come from a girl aged 2-15 years in good health.

The genes are TRBV12-3 or TRBV12-4 and TRBJ1-6; tentative D call: TRBD1 (6 bases). V lost 6 bases, J lost 11 bases, and 20 bases lay in between. The CDR3 covers 15 residues. The CDR3 spells CASSYRDSRNPPLHF. CDR3 nucleotides: TGTGCCAGCAGCTACAGGGATTCTAGAAACCCACCCCTCCACTTT.

The V and J genes are TRBV29-1 and TRBJ2-5; the match to TRBD2 covers 9 bases. J gave up 5 bases and V 4 bases, and 17 bases lay outside the gene matches. The CDR3 is 17 residues long. The V gene's germline CDR1 is SQVTM and CDR2 ANQGSEA. CDR3 sequence: CSVVWTYSGGSVETQYF. DNA for the CDR3: TGCAGCGTTGTTTGGACATATAGCGGGGGTAGTGTGGAGACCCAGTACTTC.

The chain uses TRBV7-6 and TRBJ2-1, with 10 nucleotides matching TRBD1. This CDR3 has 14 residues. Germline CDR1 and CDR2: SGHVS and FNYEAQ. After removal of 2 bases from V and 6 bases from J, the junction contained 1 base not matched to a gene. The CDR3 DNA sequence: TGTGCCAGCAGCTTATGGGACAGGGGCAATGAGCAGTTCTTC. This codes for CASSLWDRGNEQFF.

V is TRBV5-1 and J is TRBJ1-1; 8 bases agree with TRBD1. The germline CDR1 and CDR2 sequences are SGHRS and YFSETQ. The CDR3 covers 14 residues. After removal of 5 bases from V and 6 bases from J, the junction contained 9 bases not matched to a gene. The CDR3 spells CASSTDRGAAEAFF. For the CDR3, the DNA is TGCGCCAGCAGTACCGACAGGGGTGCCGCTGAAGCTTTCTTT.

This clonotype has only a few counts. V is TRBV29-1 and J is TRBJ2-1; 7 nucleotides line up with TRBD1. The J call is in doubt because the DNA end fits TRBJ2-7 better. The CDR3 runs to 13 residues. Germline-derived CDR1 and CDR2 are SQVTM and ANQGSEA. The CDR3 here is CSVEGDSSYEQYF. In DNA, the CDR3 is TGCAGCGTTGAGGGGGACAGTTCCTACGAGCAGTACTTC.

This chain connects TRBV12-5 to TRBJ2-3, with 9 nucleotides matching TRBD2. The V gene's germline CDR1 is LGHNT and CDR2 FRNRAP. The ends lost 1 base at V and 0 bases at J; junction bases unmatched: 5. This CDR3 comprises 17 residues. In DNA, the CDR3 is TGTGCTAGTGGTTTGGCTACTAGCGGGCGGAGCACAGATACGCAGTATTTT. This gives the protein CASGLATSGRSTDTQYF.

This clonotype has more than one count but fewer than ten. V gene TRBV4-1 combines with J gene TRBJ2-5; D is uncertain. CDR1 is MGHRA and CDR2 is YSYEKL in the germline V gene. The CDR3 consists of 14 residues. Trimming took off 0 bases at V and 5 bases at J, with 10 bases between the two ends. The CDR3 loop is CASSQDFPMETQYF. The CDR3 DNA is TGCGCCAGCAGCCAAGACTTCCCTATGGAGACCCAGTACTTC.

This clonotype appeared a few times. The chain has TRBV4-1 and TRBJ1-4; 8 nucleotides line up with TRBD1. The V gene end was trimmed by 1 base and the J gene end by 6 bases; junction bases not matched to a gene: 1. Germline V gene lookup returns CDR1 MGHRA and CDR2 YSYEKL. The CDR3 runs to 14 residues. Written as DNA, the CDR3 is TGCGCCAGCAGCCAAGGGACAGGGTATGAAAAACTGTTTTTT. Protein product: CASSQGTGYEKLFF.

The V call is TRBV7-9, the J call TRBJ1-2; TRBD1 matches at 8 bases. The germline V gene encodes CDR1 SEHNR and CDR2 FQNEAQ (reference sequence). The length of the CDR3 is 15 residues. V was pared by 2 bases and J by 2 bases, with 4 bases of the junction left unmatched. The CDR3 is CASSLPWTGNYGYTF. In DNA, the CDR3 is TGTGCCAGCAGCTTACCCTGGACAGGGAACTATGGCTACACCTTC.

The chain is built from TRBV4-3 and TRBJ1-1, with a weak D call TRBD1 (5 bases). The germline V gene encodes CDR1 LGHNA and CDR2 YSLEER. V gave up 0 bases and J gave up 5 bases, with 13 bases separating them. CDR3 length: 15 residues. The CDR3 loop reads CASSQDLNGGTEAFF. DNA of the CDR3: TGCGCCAGCAGCCAAGATCTAAACGGGGGTACTGAAGCTTTCTTT.

The chain combines TRBV20-1 with TRBJ1-1; 8 positions agree with TRBD1. Germline CDR1 and CDR2: DFQATT and SNEGSKA (reference sequence). CDR3 length equals 15 residues. Losses at the gene ends were 5 bases for V and 1 base for J; bases not matched to a gene: 9. This CDR3 reads CSALKPGGTNTEAFF. CDR3 nucleotide sequence: TGCAGTGCTCTCAAACCAGGGGGCACGAACACTGAAGCTTTCTTT.

The chain employs TRBV3-1 and TRBJ1-2, with TRBD1 as a possible D gene (5 bases). V was clipped by 0 bases and J by 4 bases, with 9 bases between them. The V gene's germline CDR1 is LGHDT and CDR2 YNNKEL (reference sequence). CDR3 length: 14 amino acids. CDR3 loop: CASSQEGRFYGYTF. In DNA form, the CDR3 reads TGTGCCAGCAGCCAAGAGGGACGATTCTATGGCTACACCTTC. Based on the CDR3 plus reference TRBV3-1 and TRBJ1-2, the full variable domain is DTAVSQTPKYLVTQMGNDKSIKCEQNLGHDTMYWYKQDSKKFLKIMFSYNNKELIINETVPNRFSPKSPDKAHLNLHINSLELGDSAVYFCASSQEGRFYGYTFGSGTRLTVV.

This clonotype was counted between two and nine times. The chain carries TRBV5-4 and TRBJ2-1; tentative D call: TRBD1 (5 bases). Germline CDR1 and CDR2: SGHNT and YYREEE (reference sequence). The CDR3 loop spans 15 amino acids. The V end lost 3 bases, the J end lost 6 bases, and 16 bases lay between the germline ends. This CDR3 reads CASSYDPQRGNEQFF. The CDR3 DNA follows: TGTGCCAGCAGCTACGACCCCCAAAGGGGCAATGAGCAGTTCTTC.

The table lists this clonotype with a few counts. This chain joins TRBV29-1 and TRBJ2-3, with no clear D. Germline lookup yields CDR1 SQVTM and CDR2 ANQGSEA. V was trimmed by 4 bases and J by 1 base, leaving 12 bases between them. CDR3 length equals 14 residues. CDR3 DNA: TGCAGCGTTGGTTTACTCACCCGCACAGATACGCAGTATTTT. Amino acids: CSVGLLTRTDTQYF.

Comment on this clonotype: A read error may account for a junction end that differs from germline. The chain carries TRBV27 and TRBJ2-2; 8 bases line up with TRBD2. The CDR3 has 16 amino acids. The germline V gene has CDR1 MNHEY and CDR2 SMNVEV (reference sequence). The CDR3 nucleotides are TGTGCCGGCAGTTTTATCGGCGGGAGGACCACCGGGGAGCTGTTTTTT. Translation gives CAGSFIGGRTTGELFF.

This clonotype was seen a few times. Here the CDR3 DNA reads TGTGCCAGCAGTTTTATCCAAGAGACCCAGTACTTC. Translating gives CASSFIQETQYF. The V gene is TRBV12-3 or TRBV12-4, the J gene TRBJ2-5; D is uncertain. Trimming pared 3 bases from V and 1 base from J, leaving 3 bases between. The CDR3 covers 12 residues.

The V gene is TRBV5-4, the J gene TRBJ2-5; 14 bases fit TRBD2. The germline CDR1 and CDR2 sequences are SGHNT and YYREEE (reference sequence). The CDR3 runs 17 residues. Unmatched junction bases numbered 9, after V lost 4 bases and J lost 4 bases. The CDR3 sequence: CASSPGLAGAVTETQYF. For the CDR3, the DNA is TGTGCCAGCAGCCCGGGACTAGCGGGGGCTGTAACAGAGACCCAGTACTTC.

The chain carries TRBV11-1 and TRBJ2-5; D is possibly TRBD1 (6 bases). TRBJ2-7 matches the DNA end more closely, so the J call is doubtful. This CDR3 has 14 residues. Germline loops: CDR1 SGHAT, CDR2 FQDESV (reference sequence). As DNA, the CDR3 is TGTGCCAGCAGCAATGGACAGCAATTCTACGAGCAGTACTTC. It is translated as CASSNGQQFYEQYF.

Only a few counts were recorded for this clonotype. The CDR3 coding sequence is TGTGCCAGCAGCAAGAGCGGGGGGGCCGAGGAGACCCAGTACTTC. Translation gives CASSKSGGAEETQYF. The chain recombines TRBV21-1 with TRBJ2-5; the table names TRBD1, a call not compared with the DNA. TRBV21-1 is designated a pseudogene. CDR3 length: 15 amino acids.

The genes are TRBV5-1 and TRBJ2-1; 7 positions agree with TRBD1. CDR1 and CDR2 (germline): SGHRS, YFSETQ. Germline trimming cut 3 bases from V and 3 bases from J; bases unmatched to any gene: 6. This CDR3 spans 15 amino acids. The DNA for the CDR3 is TGCGCCAGCAGCTCCGGACAGGCGGGCTACAATGAGCAGTTCTTC. Translating it yields CASSSGQAGYNEQFF.

This clonotype has more than one count but fewer than ten. The chain carries TRBV28 and TRBJ2-7; maybe TRBD2 (5 bases). CDR3 length: 13 residues. The germline CDR1 and CDR2 sequences are MDHEN and SYDVKM. Trimming left V 8 bases short and J 2 bases short, with 13 bases between. The CDR3 DNA reads TGTGCCAGCGGATTGGCGGGTGCCTACGAGCAGTACTTC. It codes for CASGLAGAYEQYF.

The V call is TRBV7-2, the J call TRBJ2-7; 8 nucleotides agree with TRBD2. From germline, CDR1 is SGHTA and CDR2 FQGNSA. V dropped 3 bases and J dropped 2; count of bases not matched to a gene: 0. CDR3 length equals 13 residues. CDR3 loop: CASSFGGAYEQYV. In DNA, the CDR3 is TGTGCCAGCAGCTTCGGGGGGGCCTACGAGCAGTACGTC.

This chain links TRBV7-8 with TRBJ2-2; D is undetermined. The germline V and J ends were trimmed by 8 bases and 0 bases, with 10 bases remaining between them. CDR3 length: 14 residues. Germline CDR1 is SGHVS and CDR2 is FQNEAQ. The DNA of the CDR3 is TGTGCCAGCCACCGCGACACGAACACCGGGGAGCTGTTTTTT. Translation gives CASHRDTNTGELFF.

This clonotype was seen a few times. The rearrangement links TRBV5-1 to TRBJ2-5; possibly TRBD1 for D (6 bases). The J call may not be correct, given that the DNA end is closer to TRBJ2-7. This CDR3 has 14 residues. CDR1 and CDR2 from the germline V gene are SGHRS and YFSETQ. Here the CDR3 reads CASSLGPGANEQYF. CDR3 nucleotides: TGCGCCAGCAGCTTGGGTCCAGGGGCTAACGAGCAGTACTTC.

The gene calls are TRBV4-2 and TRBJ2-7, with D unclear. V dropped 3 bases and J dropped 2 bases, with 17 bases sitting between them. The CDR3 loop spans 16 amino acids. The germline gives CDR1 LGHNA, CDR2 YNFKEQ. DNA for the CDR3: TGTGCCAGCAGCCATCAATCTCTAGAGGCGACCTACGAGCAGTACTTC. Encoded protein: CASSHQSLEATYEQYF.

In its sample, this clonotype was seen a few times. The chain joins TRBV7-3 to TRBJ1-6; D ambiguous. V was shortened by 3 bases and J by 6 bases, with 9 bases between the two germline ends. This CDR3 spans 14 amino acids. Germline CDR1 SGHTA, CDR2 FQGTGA. DNA of the CDR3: TGTGCCAGCAGCTTTCTGGGAATTAATTCACCCCTCCACTTT. Translated, it gives CASSFLGINSPLHF.

This clonotype was seen a few times. The chain has TRBV12-3 or TRBV12-4 and TRBJ2-5; D is unresolved. The V gene lost 2 bases and the J gene lost 0 bases, with 10 bases spanning the gap. The CDR3 is 15 amino acids. The CDR3 is CASSLFSEYQETQYF. The CDR3 coding sequence is TGTGCCAGCAGTTTATTTTCAGAGTACCAAGAGACCCAGTACTTC.